This T cell receptor beta chain was profiled in a study of post-analysis software for immune sequencing data. Study observations and caveats: Among multiple sclerosis patients, normalized Chao1 diversity was significantly below that of controls. A few TRBV segments occurring more often in patients than controls included TRBV5-6, TRBV5-1 and TRBV20-1.

V lost 7 bases and J lost 3; bases outside the gene matches: 5. This CDR3 comprises 13 residues. Germline V lookup: CDR1 DFQATT, CDR2 SNEGSKA (reference sequence). About this clonotype itself: Its cognate antigen is unknown.

Unique molecular identifiers featured in each of the TCR beta cDNA libraries. TCRdb reprocessed the PCR reads with MiXCR, giving one entry per CDR3 protein. The sample shows roughly 400,000 distinct CDR3 sequences, less than 40% of them seen only once. The TCR was taken from a girl aged 2-10 years with multiple sclerosis. Sequenced input: blood. The chain uses TRBV20-1 and TRBJ2-1; 8 bases map to TRBD2. The CDR3 bases are TGCAGTGGACAGCGGGAGCTCTACAATGAGCAGTTCTTC. This sequence encodes CSGQRELYNEQFF.